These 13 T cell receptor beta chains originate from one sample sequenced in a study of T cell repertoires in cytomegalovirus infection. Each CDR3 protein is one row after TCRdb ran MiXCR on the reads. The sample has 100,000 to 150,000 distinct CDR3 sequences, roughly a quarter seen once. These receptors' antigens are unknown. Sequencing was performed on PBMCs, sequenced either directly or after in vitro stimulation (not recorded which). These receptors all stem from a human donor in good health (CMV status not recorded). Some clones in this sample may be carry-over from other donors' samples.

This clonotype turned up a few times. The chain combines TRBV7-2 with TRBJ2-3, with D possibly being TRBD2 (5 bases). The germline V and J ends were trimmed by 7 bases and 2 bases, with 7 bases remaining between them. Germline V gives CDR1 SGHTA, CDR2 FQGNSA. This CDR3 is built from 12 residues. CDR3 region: CASTRDTDTQYF. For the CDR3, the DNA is TGTGCCAGCACCCGGGACACAGATACGCAGTATTTT.

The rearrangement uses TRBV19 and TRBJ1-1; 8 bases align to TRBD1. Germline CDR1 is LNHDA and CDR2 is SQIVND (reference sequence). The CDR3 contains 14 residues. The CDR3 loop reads CATKPDRVNTEAFF. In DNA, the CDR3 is TGTGCTACGAAGCCGGACAGGGTGAACACTGAAGCTTTCTTT.

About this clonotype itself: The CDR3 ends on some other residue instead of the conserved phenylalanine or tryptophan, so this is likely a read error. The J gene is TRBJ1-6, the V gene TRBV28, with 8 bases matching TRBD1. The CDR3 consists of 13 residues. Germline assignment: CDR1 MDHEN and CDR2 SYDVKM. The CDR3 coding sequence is TGTGCCAGCAGGGCAGGGGGCAATTCCCCCCTCCACGTT. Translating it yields CASRAGGNSPLHV.

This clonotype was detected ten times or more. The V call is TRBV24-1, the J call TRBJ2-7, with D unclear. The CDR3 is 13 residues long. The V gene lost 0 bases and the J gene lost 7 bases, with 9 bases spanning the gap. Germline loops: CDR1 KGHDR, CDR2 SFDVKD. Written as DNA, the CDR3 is TGTGCCACCAGTGATTTGACCCCTGAGGAGCAGTACTTC. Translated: CATSDLTPEEQYF.

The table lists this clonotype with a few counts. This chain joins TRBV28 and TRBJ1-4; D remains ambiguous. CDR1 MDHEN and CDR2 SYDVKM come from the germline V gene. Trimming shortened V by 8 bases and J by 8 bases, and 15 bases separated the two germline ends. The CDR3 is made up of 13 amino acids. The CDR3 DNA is TGTGCCAGCGGGGTGGGCGGCAGGGAAAAACTGTTTTTT. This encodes CASGVGGREKLFF.

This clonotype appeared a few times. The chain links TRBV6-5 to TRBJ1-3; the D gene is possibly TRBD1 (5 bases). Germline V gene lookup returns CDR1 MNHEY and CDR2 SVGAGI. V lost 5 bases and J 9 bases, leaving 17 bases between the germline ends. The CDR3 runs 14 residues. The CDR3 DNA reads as TGTGCCAGCAGTGCCTGGGGGACCGGGGGCACCATATATTTT. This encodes CASSAWGTGGTIYF.

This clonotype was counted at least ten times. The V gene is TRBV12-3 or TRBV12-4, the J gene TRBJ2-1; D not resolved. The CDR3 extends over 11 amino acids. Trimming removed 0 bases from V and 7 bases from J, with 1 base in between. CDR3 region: CASSLANEQFF. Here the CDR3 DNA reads TGTGCCAGCAGTTTAGCAAATGAGCAGTTCTTC.

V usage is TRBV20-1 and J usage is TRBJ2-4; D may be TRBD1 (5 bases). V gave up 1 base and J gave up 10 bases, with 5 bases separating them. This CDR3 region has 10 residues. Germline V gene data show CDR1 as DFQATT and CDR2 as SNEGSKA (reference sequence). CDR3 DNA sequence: TGCAGTGCTAGAGGGACAATTCAGTACTTC. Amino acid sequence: CSARGTIQYF.

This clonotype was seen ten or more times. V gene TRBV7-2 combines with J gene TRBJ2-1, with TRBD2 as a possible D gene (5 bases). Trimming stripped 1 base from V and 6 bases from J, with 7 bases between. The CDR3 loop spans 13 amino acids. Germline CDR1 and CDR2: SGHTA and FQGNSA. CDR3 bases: TGTGCCAGCAGCTTAGTTGGGAGCAATGAGCAGTTCTTC. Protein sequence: CASSLVGSNEQFF.

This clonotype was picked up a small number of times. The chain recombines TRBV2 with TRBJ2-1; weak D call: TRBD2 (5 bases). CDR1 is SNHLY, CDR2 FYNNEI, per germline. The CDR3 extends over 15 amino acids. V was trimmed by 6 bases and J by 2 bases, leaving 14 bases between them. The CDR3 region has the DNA TGTGCCAGCAGGCCCGGACTTGGCCCCTACAATGAGCAGTTCTTC. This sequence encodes CASRPGLGPYNEQFF. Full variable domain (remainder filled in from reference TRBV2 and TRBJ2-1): EPEVTQTPSHQVTQMGQEVILRCVPISNHLYFYWYRQILGQKVEFLVSFYNNEISEKSEIFDDQFSVERPDGSNFTLKIRSTKLEDSAMYFCASRPGLGPYNEQFFGPGTRLTVL.

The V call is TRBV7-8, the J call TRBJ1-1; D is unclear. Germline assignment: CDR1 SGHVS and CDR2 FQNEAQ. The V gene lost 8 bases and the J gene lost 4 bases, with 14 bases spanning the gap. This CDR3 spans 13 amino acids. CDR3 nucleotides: TGTGCCAGCTCGTATATCCCGAGCACTGAAGCTTTCTTT. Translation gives CASSYIPSTEAFF.

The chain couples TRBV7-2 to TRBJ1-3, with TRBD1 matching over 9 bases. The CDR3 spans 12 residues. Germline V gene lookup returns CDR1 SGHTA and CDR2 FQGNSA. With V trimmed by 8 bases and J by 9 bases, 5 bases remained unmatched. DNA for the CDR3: TGTGCCAGCCGATTACAGGGGGCCACCATATATTTT. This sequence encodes CASRLQGATIYF.

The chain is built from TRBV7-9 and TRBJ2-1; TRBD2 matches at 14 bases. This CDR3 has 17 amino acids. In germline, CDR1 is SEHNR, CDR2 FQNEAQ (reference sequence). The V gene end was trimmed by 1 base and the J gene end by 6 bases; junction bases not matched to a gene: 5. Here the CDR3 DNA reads TGTGCCAGCAGCTTAGGAACGGGACTAGCGGGAGCCAATGAGCAGTTCTTC. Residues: CASSLGTGLAGANEQFF. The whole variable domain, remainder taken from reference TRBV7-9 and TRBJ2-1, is DTGVSQNPRHKITKRGQNVTFRCDPISEHNRLYWYRQTLGQGPEFLTYFQNEAQLEKSRLLSDRFSAERPKGSFSTLEIQRTEQGDSAMYLCASSLGTGLAGANEQFFGPGTRLTVL.